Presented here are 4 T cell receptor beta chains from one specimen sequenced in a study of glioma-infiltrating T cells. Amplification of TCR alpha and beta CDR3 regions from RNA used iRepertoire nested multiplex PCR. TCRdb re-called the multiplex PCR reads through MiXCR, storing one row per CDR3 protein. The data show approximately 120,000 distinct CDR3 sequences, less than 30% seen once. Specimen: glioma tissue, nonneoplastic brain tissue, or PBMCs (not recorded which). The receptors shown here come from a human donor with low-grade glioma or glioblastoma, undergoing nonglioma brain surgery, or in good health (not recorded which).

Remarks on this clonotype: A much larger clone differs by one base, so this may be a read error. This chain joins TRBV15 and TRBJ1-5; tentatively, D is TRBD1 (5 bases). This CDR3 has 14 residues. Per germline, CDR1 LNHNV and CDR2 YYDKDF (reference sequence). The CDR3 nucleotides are TGTGCCACCAGCAAGGGAGACAGCAATCAGCCCAAGCATTTT. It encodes CATSKGDSNQPKHF.

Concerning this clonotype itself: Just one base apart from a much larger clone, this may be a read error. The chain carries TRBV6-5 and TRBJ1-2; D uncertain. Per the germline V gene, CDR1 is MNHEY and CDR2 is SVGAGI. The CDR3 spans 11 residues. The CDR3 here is CSSSLGYGYTF. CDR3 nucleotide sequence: TGTTCCAGCAGTTTGGGATATGGCTACACCTTC.

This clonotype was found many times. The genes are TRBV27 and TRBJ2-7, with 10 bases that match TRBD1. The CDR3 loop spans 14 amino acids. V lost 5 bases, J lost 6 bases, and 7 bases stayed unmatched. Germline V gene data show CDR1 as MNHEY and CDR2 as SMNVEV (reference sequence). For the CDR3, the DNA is TGTGCCAGCAGTCCCGGGACAGGGGTGCTCGAGCAGTACTTC. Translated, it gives CASSPGTGVLEQYF.

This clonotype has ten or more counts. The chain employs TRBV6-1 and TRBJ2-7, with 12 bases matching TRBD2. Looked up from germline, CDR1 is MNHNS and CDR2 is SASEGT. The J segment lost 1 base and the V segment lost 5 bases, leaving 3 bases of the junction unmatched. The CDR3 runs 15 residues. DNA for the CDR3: TGTGCCAGCAGTTTGACTAGCGGGAGTTCCTACGAGCAGTACTTC. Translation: CASSLTSGSSYEQYF.